One sample yielded the 26 T cell receptor beta chains listed below, sequenced in a study of T cells after posttransplantation cyclophosphamide. The data were produced by immunoSEQ multiplex PCR, yet TCRdb's version contains in-frame clones alone and is incomplete. The sample contains approximately 32,000 clones, around 90% of which appear only once. Input material: PBMCs. These receptor sequences come from a woman in her thirties or forties with a blood cancer, CMV-positive, and with a related stem cell donor.

This clone was recorded once. The rearrangement links TRBV7-2 to TRBJ1-2, with a tentative D call TRBD1 (5 bases). Germline values: CDR1 SGHTA, CDR2 FQGNSA. There are 14 residues in the CDR3. Deletions cut 2 bases from V and 5 bases from J, with 12 bases between. CDR3 in DNA: TGTGCCAGCAGCTTAAAAGGGGTCGTATATGGCTACACCTTC. Translation: CASSLKGVVYGYTF.

This chain uses TRBV9 with TRBJ2-7; 7 bases are a match to TRBD2. Trimming at V came to 4 bases and at J to 3 bases, leaving 13 bases not matched to a gene. Germline values: CDR1 SGDLS, CDR2 YYNGEE. The CDR3 runs to 16 residues. CDR3: CASSPGIRGGLYEQYF. CDR3 nucleotide sequence: TGTGCCAGCAGCCCCGGTATCCGCGGGGGTCTCTACGAGCAGTACTTC.

In DNA form, the CDR3 reads TGTGCCAGTAGTATAGATCGGGCTAGCGACAATGAGCAGTTCTTC. As protein: CASSIDRASDNEQFF. V usage is TRBV19 and J usage is TRBJ2-1, with D perhaps matching TRBD2 (6 bases). This CDR3 has 15 residues. The ends were cut back, 0 bases at V and 5 bases at J, with 11 bases in the middle. Germline V gene sequence: CDR1 LNHDA, CDR2 SQIVND (reference sequence).

This sequence joins TRBV5-1 and TRBJ1-1; a possible D gene is TRBD1 (5 bases). CDR3 size: 11 residues. In germline, CDR1 is SGHRS, CDR2 YFSETQ. V lost 3 bases and J lost 7, with 7 bases in between. CDR3 in amino acids: CASSWGGEAFF. CDR3 sequence (DNA): TGCGCCAGCAGCTGGGGGGGTGAAGCTTTCTTT.

The chain joins TRBV5-4 to TRBJ2-7, with D maybe TRBD1 (5 bases). Germline CDR1 SGHNT, CDR2 YYREEE (reference sequence). This CDR3 spans 14 amino acids. V lost 4 bases and J lost 4, with 15 bases in between. CDR3 DNA sequence: TGTGCCAGCAGCCGTATGGTAGACAGTTACGAGCAGTACTTC. It codes for CASSRMVDSYEQYF.

The chain combines TRBV29-1 with TRBJ2-5; 10 bases are shared with TRBD2. Germline loops: CDR1 SQVTM, CDR2 ANQGSEA. The CDR3 has 15 amino acids. The V gene end was trimmed by 3 bases and the J gene end by 4 bases; junction bases not matched to a gene: 8. The CDR3, as DNA: TGCAGCGTTGACGGGGGGCTAGCGGGGGCAGAGACCCAGTACTTC. It yields the protein CSVDGGLAGAETQYF.

The chain links TRBV28 to TRBJ2-5; D call uncertain. Judging by the DNA end, TRBJ2-7 fits better; the J call may be wrong. CDR1 MDHEN and CDR2 SYDVKM come from the germline V gene. The CDR3 runs 13 residues. The CDR3 is CASSQSNLYEQYF. For the CDR3, the DNA is TGTGCCAGCAGTCAAAGCAATTTATACGAGCAGTACTTC.

The chain uses TRBV4-1 and TRBJ1-2; D is ambiguous. Germline loops: CDR1 MGHRA, CDR2 YSYEKL. This CDR3 is built from 17 residues. V was cut by 4 bases and J by 1 base, with 19 bases left in between. CDR3 amino acids: CASSLVWGARINYGYTF. The CDR3 nucleotides are TGCGCCAGCAGCCTCGTCTGGGGAGCCCGTATTAACTATGGCTACACCTTC.

The chain links TRBV5-4 to TRBJ2-2; D is unresolved. Germline CDR1 reads SGHNT; CDR2 reads YYREEE (reference sequence). Trimming pared 0 bases from V and 0 bases from J, leaving 6 bases between. This CDR3 spans 15 amino acids. CDR3 DNA: TGTGCCAGCAGCTTGGAGACACCGAACACCGGGGAGCTGTTTTTT. Residues: CASSLETPNTGELFF.

The J gene is TRBJ2-3, the V gene TRBV5-4, with 7 bases aligning to TRBD2. Trimming took 4 bases from V and 0 from J; bases not matched to a gene: 14. The CDR3 has 18 residues. Germline loops: CDR1 SGHNT, CDR2 YYREEE (reference sequence). CDR3 sequence: CASSPRLGGVSSTDTQYF. CDR3 DNA: TGTGCCAGCAGCCCCCGACTGGGGGGGGTTTCTAGCACAGATACGCAGTATTTT.

The J gene is TRBJ2-7, the V gene TRBV7-2, with TRBD2 matching over 8 bases. With 2 bases clipped from V and 1 base from J, the junction kept 10 bases outside the gene matches. The CDR3 has 17 amino acids. Germline assignment: CDR1 SGHTA and CDR2 FQGNSA. CDR3 protein: CASSLRSGGPPSYEQYF. The CDR3 nucleotides read TGTGCCAGCAGCTTACGGAGCGGGGGTCCGCCATCCTACGAGCAGTACTTC.

J is TRBJ1-1 and V is TRBV28; D gene uncertain. This CDR3 is 14 amino acids long. Trimming took 8 bases from V and 7 from J, leaving 20 bases between them. The V gene's germline CDR1 is MDHEN and CDR2 SYDVKM. The DNA of the CDR3 is TGTGCCAGCCGTGAGGGCGGGGAGGCAATTGAAGCTTTCTTT. Its protein is CASREGGEAIEAFF.

The chain carries TRBV6-5 and TRBJ2-7; 7 nucleotides match TRBD1. CDR1 and CDR2 (germline): MNHEY, SVGAGI. Unmatched junction bases numbered 7, after V lost 5 bases and J lost 3 bases. This CDR3 has 14 amino acids. The DNA of the CDR3 is TGTGCCAGCAGTAGCTACAGGGGATTCTACGAGCAGTACTTC. Translated: CASSSYRGFYEQYF.

The chain has TRBV28 and TRBJ2-1; tentatively, D is TRBD1 (6 bases). Germline-derived CDR1 and CDR2 are MDHEN and SYDVKM. The CDR3 runs 13 residues. V was shortened by 4 bases and J by 9 bases, with 13 bases between the two germline ends. The CDR3 is CASSSTGFSEQFF. In DNA form, the CDR3 reads TGTGCCAGCAGTTCCACAGGGTTTTCTGAGCAGTTCTTC.

V gene TRBV18 combines with J gene TRBJ2-7, with D possibly TRBD1 on 6 matching bases. The germline V and J ends were trimmed by 6 bases and 5 bases, with 14 bases remaining between them. CDR3 length: 13 amino acids. Germline CDR1 reads KGHSH; CDR2 reads LQKENI. The CDR3, as DNA: TGTGCCAGCTCTGGTGGGGGCGCAAACGAGCAGTACTTC. It is translated as CASSGGGANEQYF.

The chain is built from TRBV19 and TRBJ2-1; tentative D call: TRBD2 (5 bases). V lost 9 bases and J 0 bases, leaving 15 bases between the germline ends. The CDR3 has 15 amino acids. Germline V gene data show CDR1 as LNHDA and CDR2 as SQIVND (reference sequence). The CDR3 region has the DNA TGTGCCAGCAGTCTTACGGGGTCCTCCTACAATGAGCAGTTCTTC. This codes for CASSLTGSSYNEQFF.

This clone was detected once. The chain uses TRBV5-5 and TRBJ2-7, with 9 bases that match TRBD1. Germline values: CDR1 SGHKS, CDR2 YYEKEE (reference sequence). Trimming at V came to 4 bases and at J to 3 bases, leaving 5 bases not matched to a gene. The CDR3 has 14 amino acids. The CDR3 bases are TGTGCCAGCAGCATTGGACAGGGGTACTACGAGCAGTACTTC. Protein product: CASSIGQGYYEQYF.

The chain has TRBV4-3 and TRBJ1-1, with D hard to call. This CDR3 region has 13 residues. V was shortened by 1 base and J by 11 bases, with 14 bases between the two germline ends. Germline lookup yields CDR1 LGHNA and CDR2 YSLEER. CDR3 nucleotides: TGCGCCAGCAGCCAAGTACGCGGTCAAACGGCTTTCTTT. It specifies CASSQVRGQTAFF.

This chain connects TRBV5-1 to TRBJ2-3; the match to TRBD2 covers 12 bases. The CDR3 is made up of 14 amino acids. Germline assignment: CDR1 SGHRS and CDR2 YFSETQ. Trimming cost V 7 bases and J 6 bases; bases outside gene matches: 6. The CDR3 sequence: CASRTSGVRDTQYF. The CDR3 nucleotides read TGCGCCAGCCGGACTAGCGGGGTTAGGGATACGCAGTATTTT.

The chain is built from TRBV4-1 and TRBJ1-5; possibly TRBD1 for D (5 bases). In germline, CDR1 is MGHRA, CDR2 YSYEKL. V lost 0 bases, J lost 6 bases, and 12 bases lay in between. The CDR3 consists of 15 residues. The DNA of the CDR3 is TGCGCCAGCAGCCAAGAAGTGGAGGGGTCTCAGCCCCAGCATTTT. It specifies CASSQEVEGSQPQHF.

This rearrangement joins TRBV7-2 to TRBJ1-2; 7 nucleotides match TRBD1. CDR1 is SGHTA and CDR2 is FQGNSA in the germline V gene. CDR3 length: 15 residues. The V and J ends lost 4 bases and 2 bases, in that order; junction bases with no gene match: 7. This CDR3 reads CASSSGTAVNYGYTF. The CDR3 region has the DNA TGTGCCAGCAGCTCCGGGACAGCTGTAAACTATGGCTACACCTTC.

With respect to this clone: A read error may produce the germline difference seen at one junction end. Other DNA sequences from this sample encode an identical CDR3 as well. This chain uses TRBV6-4 with TRBJ1-6, with D possibly matching TRBD1 (6 bases). CDR1 is MRHNA and CDR2 is SNTAGT in the germline V gene. CDR3 length: 15 residues. The CDR3, as DNA: TGTGCCAGCAGACAGGGATTCTCCTATAATTCCCCCCTCCACTTT. Translating it yields CASRQGFSYNSPLHF.

V usage is TRBV4-2 and J usage is TRBJ1-1, with a possible D match to TRBD1 (6 bases). The CDR3 has 16 residues. Germline V gives CDR1 LGHNA, CDR2 YNFKEQ. The V end was cut by 1 base, the J end by 5 bases, with 17 bases between. DNA for the CDR3: TGTGCCAGCAGCCAAGTAGGAACAGGGAGGGGGACTGAAGCTTTCTTT. Translation: CASSQVGTGRGTEAFF.

This clone was seen a handful of times. The gene calls are TRBV5-6 and TRBJ1-3, with D unclear. The germline gives CDR1 SGHDT, CDR2 YYEEEE. This CDR3 is 13 amino acids long. V lost 5 bases and J lost 8, with 14 bases in between. DNA for the CDR3: TGTGCCAGCAGTTCCATCCTAGAAGACACCATATATTTT. This encodes CASSSILEDTIYF.

This sequence joins TRBV19 and TRBJ2-2; no clear D gene. From germline, CDR1 is LNHDA and CDR2 SQIVND (reference sequence). The CDR3 sequence is 15 residues long. The V gene lost 3 bases and the J gene lost 8 bases, with 16 bases spanning the gap. The CDR3 loop reads CASSIGDGGPGELFF. CDR3 DNA sequence: TGTGCCAGTAGTATCGGAGACGGCGGCCCAGGGGAGCTGTTTTTT.

J is TRBJ1-2 and V is TRBV29-1, with 9 nucleotides matching TRBD1. Germline CDR1 is SQVTM and CDR2 is ANQGSEA. The CDR3 totals 11 residues. The junction had 6 bases not matched to a gene; V was cut back by 8 bases and J by 8 bases. The CDR3 loop reads CSSETGGGYTF. In DNA form, the CDR3 reads TGCAGCAGTGAGACAGGGGGGGGCTACACCTTC.